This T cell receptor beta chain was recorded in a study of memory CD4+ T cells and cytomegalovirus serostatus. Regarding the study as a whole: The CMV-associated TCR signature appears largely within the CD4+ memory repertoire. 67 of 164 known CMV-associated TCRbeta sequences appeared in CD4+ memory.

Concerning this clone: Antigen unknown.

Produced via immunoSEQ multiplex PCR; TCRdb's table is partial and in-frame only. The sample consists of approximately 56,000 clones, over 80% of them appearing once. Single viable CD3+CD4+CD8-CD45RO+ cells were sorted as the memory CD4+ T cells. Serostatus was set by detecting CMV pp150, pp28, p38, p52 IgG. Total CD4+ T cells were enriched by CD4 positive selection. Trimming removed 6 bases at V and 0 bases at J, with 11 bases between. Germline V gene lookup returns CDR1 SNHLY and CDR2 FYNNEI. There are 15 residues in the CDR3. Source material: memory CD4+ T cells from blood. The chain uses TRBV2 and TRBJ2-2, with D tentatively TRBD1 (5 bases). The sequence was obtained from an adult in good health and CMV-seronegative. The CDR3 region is CASRATVANTGELFF. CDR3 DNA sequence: TGTGCCAGCAGAGCGACAGTAGCGAACACCGGGGAGCTGTTTTTT.